The 4 T cell receptor beta chains in this list originate from one sample, sequenced in a study of T-cell memory formation after mild COVID-19. TCRdb re-derived calls from the 5' RACE reads in MiXCR, one entry per CDR3 protein. The profile shows 200,000 to 300,000 distinct CDR3 sequences, approximately 15% of them singletons. What was sequenced was PBMCs or a T cell subset sorted from them (not recorded which). The receptors come from a man between 18 and 35 years old who had mild COVID-19 (a few samples of this study predate the infection). Cell type and time point are not known.

This clonotype has a handful of counts. This chain links TRBV5-4 with TRBJ2-5; 9 nucleotides align to TRBD1. V shed 6 bases, J shed 2 bases, and the junction held 5 bases outside the gene matches. The germline V gene encodes CDR1 SGHNT and CDR2 YYREEE (reference sequence). The CDR3 length is 14 residues. The CDR3, as DNA: TGTGCCAGCACCAAGGGACAGGGTCAAGAGACCCAGTACTTC. Translating gives CASTKGQGQETQYF.

Many counts were recorded for this clonotype. The genes are TRBV5-1 and TRBJ2-2; D gene unclear. V was cut by 0 bases and J by 2 bases, with 11 bases left in between. The CDR3 spans 16 residues. CDR1 and CDR2 (germline): SGHRS, YFSETQ. This CDR3 reads CASSLAFGRNTGELFF. The CDR3, as DNA: TGCGCCAGCAGCTTGGCTTTTGGCAGAAACACCGGGGAGCTGTTTTTT.

This clonotype was recorded a few times. V gene TRBV30 combines with J gene TRBJ2-5; no reliable D call. CDR3 length: 11 amino acids. Trimming left V 1 base short and J 1 base short, with 1 base between. Germline loops: CDR1 GTSNPN, CDR2 SVGIG (reference sequence). CDR3 region: CAWSAQETQYF. The CDR3, as DNA: TGTGCCTGGAGTGCCCAAGAGACCCAGTACTTC.

A word on this clonotype: The germline gene is not matched at one end of the junction; a read error may be the cause. The chain recombines TRBV5-6 with TRBJ2-3; D gene unclear. Germline assignment: CDR1 SGHDT and CDR2 YYEEEE. CDR3 length: 9 residues. This CDR3 is CASSSPPNF. The CDR3 DNA reads TGTGCCAGCAGCTCCCCGCCCAATTTT.